The 22 T cell receptor beta chains below come from one sample, sequenced in a study of T cells after posttransplantation cyclophosphamide. Profiled with immunoSEQ multiplex PCR; TCRdb holds only in-frame clones, not every one. The sample holds around 10,000 clones, around four fifths seen once. Busulfan-fludarabine conditioning, marrow transplant, and cyclophosphamide on days +3 and +4 were administered. Specimen: PBMCs, collected roughly 2,000 days after allogeneic stem cell transplant with posttransplant cyclophosphamide. The receptor set was obtained from a female patient in her forties or fifties who received an allogeneic stem cell transplant from a related donor, was CMV-positive, and had no GVHD. A subset of T cells may come from the graft donor.

This clone was observed once. The chain employs TRBV23-1 and TRBJ2-5, with TRBD1 matching 8 bases. TRBV23-1 belongs to the ORF category, with a function that is uncertain. CDR3 size: 12 residues. Trimming at V came to 4 bases and at J to 5 bases, leaving 0 bases not matched to a gene. The CDR3 loop is CASSPGGETQYF. CDR3 in DNA: TGCGCCAGCAGTCCAGGGGGCGAGACCCAGTACTTC.

In this sample, this clone turned up once. The rearrangement joins TRBV7-3 to TRBJ2-5, with a weak D call TRBD2 (7 bases). CDR3 length: 15 residues. Looked up from germline, CDR1 is SGHTA and CDR2 is FQGTGA. Trimming pared 2 bases from V and 5 bases from J, leaving 15 bases between. CDR3 amino acids: CASSLYGGAGETQYF. CDR3 DNA: TGTGCCAGCAGCTTATATGGGGGGGCCGGGGAGACCCAGTACTTC.

The genes are TRBV6-4 and TRBJ2-7; the match to TRBD2 covers 9 bases. V shed 2 bases, J shed 4 bases, and the junction held 12 bases outside the gene matches. The CDR3 runs to 17 residues. The germline V gene encodes CDR1 MRHNA and CDR2 SNTAGT. The CDR3 DNA reads TGTGCCAGCAGTGACGGTCTTTCGTCGCGGGGGGGATACGAGCAGTACTTC. This encodes CASSDGLSSRGGYEQYF.

The chain has TRBV6-5 and TRBJ1-2, with D maybe TRBD1 (6 bases). Germline V gives CDR1 MNHEY, CDR2 SVGAGI. This CDR3 spans 14 amino acids. Trimming stripped 6 bases from V and 8 bases from J, with 19 bases between. This chain's CDR3 is CASRPQGYPEGYTF. CDR3 nucleotides: TGTGCCAGCAGGCCTCAGGGGTATCCTGAAGGCTACACCTTC.

By share of the sample, this clone is medium-sized. The chain links TRBV2 to TRBJ2-1, with 12 bases lining up with TRBD2. The CDR3 covers 17 residues. From germline, CDR1 is SNHLY and CDR2 FYNNEI. V was pared by 5 bases and J by 3 bases, with 8 bases of the junction left unmatched. The CDR3 region has the DNA TGTGCCAGCAGTAAACGGACTAGCGGGATAGACTACAATGAGCAGTTCTTC. Its translation is CASSKRTSGIDYNEQFF.

DNA of the CDR3: TGTGCCAGCAGCTCCGACAGGGTAGAGACCCAGTACTTC. It codes for CASSSDRVETQYF. The genes are TRBV7-7 and TRBJ2-5; 7 bases are shared with TRBD1. V lost 4 bases and J lost 4; bases outside the gene matches: 3. Germline loops: CDR1 SSHAT, CDR2 FNYEAQ (reference sequence). This CDR3 comprises 13 residues.

DNA for the CDR3: TGTGCCACCAGCAGAGATGAGAGACCAGTGGAGGAAAAACTGTTTTTT. Amino acids: CATSRDERPVEEKLFF. The V and J genes are TRBV15 and TRBJ1-4, with D unresolved. The germline CDR1 and CDR2 sequences are LNHNV and YYDKDF (reference sequence). V lost 0 bases and J lost 8, with 16 bases in between. The CDR3 length is 16 residues.

The CDR3 is CASSPGTGSIETQYF. CDR3 nucleotide sequence: TGTGCCAGCTCACCAGGGACAGGATCTATAGAGACCCAGTACTTC. This sequence joins TRBV18 and TRBJ2-5, with TRBD1 identical over 8 bases. The germline gives CDR1 KGHSH, CDR2 LQKENI. The CDR3 totals 15 residues. Losses at the gene ends were 2 bases for V and 4 bases for J; bases not matched to a gene: 6.

This sequence joins TRBV9 and TRBJ2-1; 7 positions agree with TRBD2. CDR1 and CDR2 (germline): SGDLS, YYNGEE. The CDR3 covers 15 residues. V lost 2 bases, J lost 5 bases, and 7 bases stayed unmatched. Here the CDR3 reads CASSVTSLADNEQFF. The CDR3 DNA is TGTGCCAGCAGCGTTACGTCGCTAGCGGACAATGAGCAGTTCTTC.

The rearrangement links TRBV18 to TRBJ2-2; TRBD2 matches 10 bases. This CDR3 is built from 15 residues. V lost 8 bases, J lost 1 base, and 4 bases stayed unmatched. Germline assignment: CDR1 KGHSH and CDR2 LQKENI. This CDR3 is CASPGLAVNTGELFF. The CDR3 DNA follows: TGTGCCAGCCCCGGACTAGCGGTGAACACCGGGGAGCTGTTTTTT.

This chain joins TRBV15 and TRBJ2-7; TRBD2 is a possible D gene (6 bases). The CDR3 loop spans 16 amino acids. Germline-derived CDR1 and CDR2 are LNHNV and YYDKDF (reference sequence). With 1 base removed from V and 4 bases from J, the gap between germline ends came to 17 bases. The CDR3 spells CATSRAGGRIPYEQYF. The DNA of the CDR3 is TGTGCCACCAGCAGAGCTGGGGGGAGAATACCTTACGAGCAGTACTTC.

J is TRBJ2-3 and V is TRBV27; no firm D call. From germline, CDR1 is MNHEY and CDR2 SMNVEV (reference sequence). The CDR3 spans 15 residues. The V end was cut by 6 bases, the J end by 0 bases, with 13 bases between. Here the CDR3 reads CASSFEASSTDTQYF. CDR3 nucleotides: TGTGCCAGCAGCTTCGAAGCGAGCAGCACAGATACGCAGTATTTT.

The chain employs TRBV6-5 and TRBJ2-3; no clear D gene. This CDR3 contains 15 residues. Trimming pared 0 bases from V and 5 bases from J, leaving 12 bases between. The germline gives CDR1 MNHEY, CDR2 SVGAGI. The CDR3 nucleotides read TGTGCCAGCAGTTACTCTCACGACTCGGGAGATACGCAGTATTTT. Translating gives CASSYSHDSGDTQYF.

This clone was detected only a few times. The rearrangement links TRBV5-1 to TRBJ2-3; 10 bases are shared with TRBD2. The germline gives CDR1 SGHRS, CDR2 YFSETQ. Germline trimming cut 1 base from V and 1 base from J; bases unmatched to any gene: 12. CDR3 length: 19 amino acids. Here the CDR3 reads CASSLFLRRGTSGTDTQYF. DNA for the CDR3: TGCGCCAGCAGCTTGTTTTTACGTCGGGGGACTAGCGGCACAGATACGCAGTATTTT.

This CDR3 is CASSWGLGGSYEQYF. CDR3 nucleotides: TGTGCCAGCAGTTGGGGATTAGGGGGATCCTACGAGCAGTACTTC. The chain links TRBV28 to TRBJ2-7, with a tentative D call TRBD1 (6 bases). The germline V gene encodes CDR1 MDHEN and CDR2 SYDVKM. The CDR3 contains 15 residues. The V and J ends lost 4 bases and 1 base respectively, with 14 bases between them. Full variable domain (missing parts from reference TRBV28 and TRBJ2-7): DVKVTQSSRYLVKRTGEKVFLECVQDMDHENMFWYRQDPGLGLRLIYFSYDVKMKEKGDIPEGYSVSREKKERFSLILESASTNQTSMYLCASSWGLGGSYEQYFGPGTRLTVT.

The rearrangement uses TRBV11-2 and TRBJ2-7; 9 bases match TRBD2. The CDR3 runs 15 residues. Germline CDR1 and CDR2: SGHAT and FQNNGV. Germline trimming cut 3 bases from V and 5 bases from J; bases unmatched to any gene: 8. The CDR3 region has the DNA TGTGCCAGCAGCTTTGGTGCGGGAGGGCTGGACGAGCAGTACTTC. As protein: CASSFGAGGLDEQYF.

This chain connects TRBV9 to TRBJ2-7; D may be TRBD1 (5 bases). Trimming pared 4 bases from V and 0 bases from J, leaving 11 bases between. Germline V gene data show CDR1 as SGDLS and CDR2 as YYNGEE. The length of the CDR3 is 14 residues. The CDR3 DNA follows: TGTGCCAGCAGCCCTACAGGACACTCCTACGAGCAGTACTTC. Translation: CASSPTGHSYEQYF. The full variable domain, in which reference TRBV9 and TRBJ2-7 provide the parts outside the CDR3, is DSGVTQTPKHLITATGQRVTLRCSPRSGDLSVYWYQQSLDQGLQFLIQYYNGEERAKGNILERFSAQQFPDLHSELNLSSLELGDSALYFCASSPTGHSYEQYFGPGTRLTVT.

V and J are TRBV27 and TRBJ2-3; a weak D match, TRBD2 (5 bases). Trimming shortened V by 3 bases and J by 12 bases, and 13 bases separated the two germline ends. This CDR3 comprises 12 residues. Germline V gene sequence: CDR1 MNHEY, CDR2 SMNVEV (reference sequence). DNA for the CDR3: TGTGCCAGCAGTTTTGATACGGGAACTCAGTATTTT. It is translated as CASSFDTGTQYF.

This clone was recorded only once. This rearrangement joins TRBV11-1 to TRBJ2-7; 7 bases align to TRBD2. Germline V gene lookup returns CDR1 SGHAT and CDR2 FQDESV (reference sequence). After removal of 6 bases from V and 5 bases from J, the junction contained 19 bases not matched to a gene. The CDR3 has 17 amino acids. The CDR3: CASSRRASGLVGDEQYF. The CDR3 DNA follows: TGTGCCAGCAGTCGTCGGGCTAGCGGACTAGTAGGGGACGAGCAGTACTTC. Full variable domain (outside the CDR3, taken from reference TRBV11-1 and TRBJ2-7): EAEVAQSPRYKITEKSQAVAFWCDPISGHATLYWYRQILGQGPELLVQFQDESVVDDSQLPKDRFSAERLKGVDSTLKIQPAELGDSAMYLCASSRRASGLVGDEQYFGPGTRLTVT.

The chain uses TRBV30 and TRBJ1-4, with unresolved D. The germline gives CDR1 GTSNPN, CDR2 SVGIG (reference sequence). Trimming cost V 5 bases and J 13 bases, with 23 bases left between them. This CDR3 comprises 14 residues. CDR3 nucleotide sequence: TGTGCCTGGTCAGGCAATCTCCGTCCCCAGCCACTGTTTTTT. It is translated as CAWSGNLRPQPLFF.

Only one count was recorded for this clone. The DNA for the CDR3 is TGCGCCAGCAGTGAGTCGAGGGACAGCTCTGGAAACACCATATATTTT. Its translation: CASSESRDSSGNTIYF. The chain is built from TRBV10-2 and TRBJ1-3, with 7 bases aligning to TRBD1. There are 16 residues in the CDR3. The germline V gene encodes CDR1 WSHSY and CDR2 SAAADI. With V trimmed by 0 bases and J by 0 bases, 2 bases remained unmatched.

This clone has only one observation. The chain links TRBV6-5 to TRBJ2-7, with 8 bases identical to TRBD2. Germline CDR1 is MNHEY and CDR2 is SVGAGI. Losses at the gene ends were 4 bases for V and 0 bases for J; bases not matched to a gene: 2. The CDR3 loop spans 14 amino acids. The DNA for the CDR3 is TGTGCCAGCAGTTCTAGCGGGCCCTCCTACGAGCAGTACTTC. Translating it yields CASSSSGPSYEQYF.